The rows below give T cell receptor beta chains drawn from one sample of a study of blood T cells in healthy people across ages. TCRdb used MiXCR to reprocess the 5' RACE reads, holding one entry per CDR3 protein. The sample includes around 710,000 distinct CDR3 sequences, about 40% seen only once; the top ten take 20% to 25%. The specimen sequenced was blood. These receptors were taken from a woman aged 55-69 years in good health. CDR3s include the opening cysteine and the closing phenylalanine or tryptophan. Fields, in order: clone size, J gene, V gene, D gene, CDR3 DNA, CDR3 protein. The D gene is left open where the match is weak. Size is omitted from some rows. Given values are once, few, many or a class for expanded clones.

abundance: few
j_gene: TRBJ1-2
v_gene: TRBV6-6
d_gene: -
CDR3nt: TGTGCCAGCAGTCAGACACAAAACTATGGCTACACCTTC
CDR3aa: CASSQTQNYGYTF

abundance: -
j_gene: TRBJ2-7
v_gene: TRBV6-1
d_gene: -
CDR3nt: TGTGCCAGCAGTGAGCGGTGGGAGTCTTACGAGCAGTACTTC
CDR3aa: CASSERWESYEQYF

abundance: -
j_gene: TRBJ2-6
v_gene: TRBV27
d_gene: TRBD1
CDR3nt: TGTGCCAGCAGTTTTCAGGGGGCGCAGACTGGGGCCAACGTCCTGACTTTC
CDR3aa: CASSFQGAQTGANVLTF

abundance: -
j_gene: TRBJ2-3
v_gene: TRBV20-1
d_gene: TRBD2
CDR3nt: TGCAGTGCTAAAGATGGGCGGGGGACAGATACGCAGTATTTT
CDR3aa: CSAKDGRGTDTQYF

abundance: -
j_gene: TRBJ2-1
v_gene: TRBV6-6
d_gene: TRBD2
CDR3nt: TGTGCCAGCACCGAAATCCTAGCGGTTTCCTACAATGAGCAGTTCTTC
CDR3aa: CASTEILAVSYNEQFF

abundance: many
j_gene: TRBJ1-2
v_gene: TRBV6-2/TRBV6-3
d_gene: -
CDR3nt: TGTGCCAGCAGTTCTCCGGACATCAACTATGGCTACACCTTC
CDR3aa: CASSSPDINYGYTF

abundance: -
j_gene: TRBJ1-2
v_gene: TRBV20-1
d_gene: TRBD1
CDR3nt: TGCAGTGCTAGATCGCGGAGACAGGGGGTCGTCTATGGCTACACCTTC
CDR3aa: CSARSRRQGVVYGYTF

abundance: -
j_gene: TRBJ2-3
v_gene: TRBV13
d_gene: TRBD2
CDR3nt: TGTGCCAGCGGAGTTTCACTAGCGGGTTATCGCACAGATACGCAGTATTTT
CDR3aa: CASGVSLAGYRTDTQYF

abundance: -
j_gene: TRBJ1-5
v_gene: TRBV10-3
d_gene: -
CDR3nt: TGTGCCATCAGTGAGGGTCTGATGAGGGCAGAGCCCCAGCATTTT
CDR3aa: CAISEGLMRAEPQHF

abundance: -
j_gene: TRBJ2-7
v_gene: TRBV6-5
d_gene: -
CDR3nt: TGTGCCAGCAGTTACTCGCCAGGGGTGAGAAACGAGCAGTACTTC
CDR3aa: CASSYSPGVRNEQYF

abundance: -
j_gene: TRBJ1-5
v_gene: TRBV6-5
d_gene: -
CDR3nt: TGTGCCAGCAGTTACTCGACCGGGAGTGGGCAGCCCCAGCATTTT
CDR3aa: CASSYSTGSGQPQHF

abundance: -
j_gene: TRBJ2-7
v_gene: TRBV20-1
d_gene: -
CDR3nt: TGCAGTGCTAGAGGGCTGAGGGGCAACGAGCAGTACTTC
CDR3aa: CSARGLRGNEQYF

abundance: -
j_gene: TRBJ2-7
v_gene: TRBV27
d_gene: -
CDR3nt: TGTGCCAGCAGTTTATACTACGGGTCCTACGAGCAGTACTTC
CDR3aa: CASSLYYGSYEQYF

abundance: few
j_gene: TRBJ1-6
v_gene: TRBV7-6
d_gene: TRBD1
CDR3nt: TGTGCCAGCAGCCCCACGACAGGGGGCTCCGCAACCGATAATTCACCCCTCCACTTT
CDR3aa: CASSPTTGGSATDNSPLHF

abundance: few
j_gene: TRBJ1-2
v_gene: TRBV7-6
d_gene: -
CDR3nt: TGTGCCAGCACCCCCTCGGGCTCCCCGCTGGGTGGCTACACCTTC
CDR3aa: CASTPSGSPLGGYTF

abundance: many
j_gene: TRBJ2-1
v_gene: TRBV7-2
d_gene: -
CDR3nt: TGTGCCAGCAGCCCCCACGGTCCGGTAACACACAATGAGCAGTTCTTC
CDR3aa: CASSPHGPVTHNEQFF

abundance: -
j_gene: TRBJ2-1
v_gene: TRBV16
d_gene: TRBD1
CDR3nt: TGTGCCAGCAGCCAATCGGGGACAGGGGGTTACAATGAGCAGTTCTTC
CDR3aa: CASSQSGTGGYNEQFF

abundance: many
j_gene: TRBJ2-5
v_gene: TRBV4-3
d_gene: TRBD2
CDR3nt: TGCGCCAGCAGCCAAGGGACTAGCGGGGGGTCGCGAGAGACCCAGTACTTC
CDR3aa: CASSQGTSGGSRETQYF

abundance: -
j_gene: TRBJ2-1
v_gene: TRBV15
d_gene: TRBD2
CDR3nt: TGTGCCACCGGGAGGACTAGCGGAGACAATGAGCAGTTCTTC
CDR3aa: CATGRTSGDNEQFF

abundance: -
j_gene: TRBJ1-1
v_gene: TRBV3-1
d_gene: -
CDR3nt: TGTGCCAGCAGCCAGGGTTACGGCACTGAAGCTTTCTTT
CDR3aa: CASSQGYGTEAFF

abundance: -
j_gene: TRBJ2-1
v_gene: TRBV20-1
d_gene: TRBD2
CDR3nt: TGCAGTGCCTACAGCGGGAGTTCCCCCAATGAGCAGTTCTTC
CDR3aa: CSAYSGSSPNEQFF

abundance: few
j_gene: TRBJ2-7
v_gene: TRBV4-3
d_gene: -
CDR3nt: TGCGCCAGCAGCCAAGAACAGGGTGATATGTACGAGCAGTACTTC
CDR3aa: CASSQEQGDMYEQYF

abundance: -
j_gene: TRBJ2-1
v_gene: TRBV5-8
d_gene: -
CDR3nt: TGTGCCAGCAGCTACGTCGGGGGCAGATCCTACAATGAGCAGTTCTTC
CDR3aa: CASSYVGGRSYNEQFF